The clone carrying this T cell receptor (beta chain) was observed at least ten times. TCRdb re-called the 5' RACE reads with MiXCR, one entry per CDR3 protein. The sample yields about 550,000 distinct CDR3 sequences, 15% to 20% seen once. This entry is derived from a study of T cells after yellow fever vaccination. Trimming pared 4 bases from V and 0 bases from J, leaving 10 bases between. Germline values: CDR1 SEHNR, CDR2 FQNEAQ (reference sequence). The CDR3 contains 14 residues. The clonotype originates from a man younger than 45 who received the YFV17D yellow fever vaccine. This rearrangement joins TRBV7-9 to TRBJ2-7; D might be TRBD1 (6 bases). Material: PBMCs, obtained 15 days after the yellow fever booster vaccination. The chain's CDR3 is CASSSTDSSYEQYF. In DNA form, the CDR3 reads TGTGCCAGCAGCTCCACGGACAGCTCCTACGAGCAGTACTTC.